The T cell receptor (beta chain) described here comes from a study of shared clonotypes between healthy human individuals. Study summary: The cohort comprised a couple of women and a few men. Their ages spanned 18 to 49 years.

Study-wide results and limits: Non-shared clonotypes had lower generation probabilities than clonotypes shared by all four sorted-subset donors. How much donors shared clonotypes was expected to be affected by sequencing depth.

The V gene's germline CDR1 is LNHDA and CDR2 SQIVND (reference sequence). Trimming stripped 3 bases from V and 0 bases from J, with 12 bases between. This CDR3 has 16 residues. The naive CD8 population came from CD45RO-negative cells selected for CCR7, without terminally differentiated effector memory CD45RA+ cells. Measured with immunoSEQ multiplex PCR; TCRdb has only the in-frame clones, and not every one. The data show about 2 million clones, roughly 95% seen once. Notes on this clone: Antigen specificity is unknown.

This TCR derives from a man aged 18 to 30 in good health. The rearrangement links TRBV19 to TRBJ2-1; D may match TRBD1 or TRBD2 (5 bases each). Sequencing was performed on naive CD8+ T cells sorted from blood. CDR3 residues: CASSIRPGTSYNEQFF. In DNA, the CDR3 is TGTGCCAGTAGTATTCGGCCGGGGACCTCCTACAATGAGCAGTTCTTC.